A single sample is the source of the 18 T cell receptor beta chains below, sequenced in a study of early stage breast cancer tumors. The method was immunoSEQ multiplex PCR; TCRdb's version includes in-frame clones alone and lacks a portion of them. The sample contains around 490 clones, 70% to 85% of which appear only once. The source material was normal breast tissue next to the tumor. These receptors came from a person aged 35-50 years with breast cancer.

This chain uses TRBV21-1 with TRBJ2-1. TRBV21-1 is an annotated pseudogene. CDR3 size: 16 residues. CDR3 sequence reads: CASRVRIHHSDNEQFF. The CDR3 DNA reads TGTGCCAGCAGGGTCCGGATACACCATTCCGACAATGAGCAGTTCTTC.

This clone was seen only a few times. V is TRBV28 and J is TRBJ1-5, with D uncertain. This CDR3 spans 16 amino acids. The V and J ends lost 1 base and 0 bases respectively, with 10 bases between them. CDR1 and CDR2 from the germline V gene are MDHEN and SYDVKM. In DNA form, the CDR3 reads TGTGCCAGCAGTTTATACGTCAGCTATAGCAATCAGCCCCAGCATTTT. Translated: CASSLYVSYSNQPQHF.

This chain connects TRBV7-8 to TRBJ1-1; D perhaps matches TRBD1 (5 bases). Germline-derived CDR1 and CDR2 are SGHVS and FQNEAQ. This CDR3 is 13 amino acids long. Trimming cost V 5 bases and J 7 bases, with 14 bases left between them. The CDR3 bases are TGTGCCAGCAGCCTGAGACAGAGAAGTGAAGCTTTCTTT. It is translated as CASSLRQRSEAFF. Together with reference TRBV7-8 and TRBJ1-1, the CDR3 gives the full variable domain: GAGVSQSPRYKVAKRGQDVALRCDPISGHVSLFWYQQALGQGPEFLTYFQNEAQLDKSGLPSDRFFAERPEGSVSTLKIQRTQQEDSAVYLCASSLRQRSEAFFGQGTRLTVV.

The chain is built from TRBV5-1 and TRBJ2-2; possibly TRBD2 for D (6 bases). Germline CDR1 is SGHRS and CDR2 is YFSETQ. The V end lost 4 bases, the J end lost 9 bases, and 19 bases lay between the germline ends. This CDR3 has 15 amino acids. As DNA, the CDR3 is TGCGCCAGCAGCGATGGGGGGATGGCTGGACGGGAGCTGTTTTTT. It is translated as CASSDGGMAGRELFF.

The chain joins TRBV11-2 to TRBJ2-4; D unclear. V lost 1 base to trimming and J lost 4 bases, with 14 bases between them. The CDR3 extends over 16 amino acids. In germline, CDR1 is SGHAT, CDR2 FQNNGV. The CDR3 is CASSLGGTSPKNIQYF. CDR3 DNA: TGTGCCAGCAGCTTAGGAGGAACCAGCCCAAAAAACATTCAGTACTTC.

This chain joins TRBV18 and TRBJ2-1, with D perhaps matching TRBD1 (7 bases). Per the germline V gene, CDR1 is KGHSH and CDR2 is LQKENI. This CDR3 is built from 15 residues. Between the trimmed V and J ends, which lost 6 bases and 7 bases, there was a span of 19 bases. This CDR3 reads CASSPAAGGRNEQFF. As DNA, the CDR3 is TGTGCCAGCTCCCCCGCGGCAGGGGGGCGTAATGAGCAGTTCTTC.

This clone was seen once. CDR3 nucleotides: TGTGCCAGCACTAAAGAGACCCAGTACTTC. Its protein product is CASTKETQYF. This rearrangement joins TRBV21-1 to TRBJ2-5; the DNA was not used to check the table's D call, TRBD2. TRBV21-1 is a recognized pseudogene. The CDR3 has 10 residues.

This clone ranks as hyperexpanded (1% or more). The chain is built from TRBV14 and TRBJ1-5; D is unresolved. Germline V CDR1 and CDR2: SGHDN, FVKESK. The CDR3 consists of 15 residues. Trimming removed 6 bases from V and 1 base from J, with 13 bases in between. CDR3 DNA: TGTGCCAGCAGACGTCCCAAACCAAGCAATCAGCCCCAGCATTTT. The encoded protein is CASRRPKPSNQPQHF.

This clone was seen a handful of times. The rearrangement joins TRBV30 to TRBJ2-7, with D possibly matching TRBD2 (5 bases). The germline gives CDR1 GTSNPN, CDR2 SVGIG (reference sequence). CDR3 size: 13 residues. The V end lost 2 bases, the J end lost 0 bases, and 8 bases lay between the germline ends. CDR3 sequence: CAWSLRGSYEQYF. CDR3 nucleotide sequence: TGTGCCTGGAGTCTCCGGGGCTCCTACGAGCAGTACTTC.

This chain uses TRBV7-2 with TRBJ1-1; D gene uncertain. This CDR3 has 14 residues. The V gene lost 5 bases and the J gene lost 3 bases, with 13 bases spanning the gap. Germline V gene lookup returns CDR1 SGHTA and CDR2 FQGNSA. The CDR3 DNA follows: TGTGCCAGCAGCAGAGGGTATAGGGACACTGAAGCTTTCTTT. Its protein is CASSRGYRDTEAFF.

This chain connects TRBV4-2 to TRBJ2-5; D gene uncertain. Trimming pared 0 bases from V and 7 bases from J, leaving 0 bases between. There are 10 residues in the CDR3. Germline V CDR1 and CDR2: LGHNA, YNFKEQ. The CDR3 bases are TGTGCCAGCAGCCAAGAGACCCAGTACTTC. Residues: CASSQETQYF.

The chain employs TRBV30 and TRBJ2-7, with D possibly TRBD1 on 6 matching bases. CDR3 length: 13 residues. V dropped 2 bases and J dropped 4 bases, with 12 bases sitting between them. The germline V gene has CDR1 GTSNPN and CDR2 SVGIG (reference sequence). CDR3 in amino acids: CAWSTGFSYEQYF. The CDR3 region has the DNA TGTGCCTGGAGTACAGGGTTTTCTTACGAGCAGTACTTC.

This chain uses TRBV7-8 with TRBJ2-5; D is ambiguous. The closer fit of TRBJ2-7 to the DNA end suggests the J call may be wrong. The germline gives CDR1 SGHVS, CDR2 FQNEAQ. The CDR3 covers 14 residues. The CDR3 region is CASSSTQTLLEQYF. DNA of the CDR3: TGTGCCAGCAGCTCGACTCAAACCCTCCTCGAGCAGTACTTC.

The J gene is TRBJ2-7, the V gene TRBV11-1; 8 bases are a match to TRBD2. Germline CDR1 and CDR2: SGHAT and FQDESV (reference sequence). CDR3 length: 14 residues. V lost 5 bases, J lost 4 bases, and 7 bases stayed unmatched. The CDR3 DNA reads TGTGCCAGCAGCCCCGATAGCGGGGCATACGAGCAGTACTTC. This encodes CASSPDSGAYEQYF.

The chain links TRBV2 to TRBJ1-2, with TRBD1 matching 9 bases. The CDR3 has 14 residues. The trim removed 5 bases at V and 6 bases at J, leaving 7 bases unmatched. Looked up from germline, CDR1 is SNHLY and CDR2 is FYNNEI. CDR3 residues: CASSRDREVDGYTF. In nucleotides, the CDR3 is TGTGCCAGCAGTCGGGACAGGGAGGTAGATGGCTACACCTTC. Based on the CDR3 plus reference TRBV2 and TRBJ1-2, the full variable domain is EPEVTQTPSHQVTQMGQEVILRCVPISNHLYFYWYRQILGQKVEFLVSFYNNEISEKSEIFDDQFSVERPDGSNFTLKIRSTKLEDSAMYFCASSRDREVDGYTFGSGTRLTVV.

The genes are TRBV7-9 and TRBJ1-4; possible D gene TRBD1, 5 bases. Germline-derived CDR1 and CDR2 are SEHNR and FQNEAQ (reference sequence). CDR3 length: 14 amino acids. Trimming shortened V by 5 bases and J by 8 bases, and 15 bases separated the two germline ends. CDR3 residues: CASSPRAGEEKLFF. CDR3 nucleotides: TGTGCCAGCAGCCCCCGGGCGGGGGAGGAAAAACTGTTTTTT.

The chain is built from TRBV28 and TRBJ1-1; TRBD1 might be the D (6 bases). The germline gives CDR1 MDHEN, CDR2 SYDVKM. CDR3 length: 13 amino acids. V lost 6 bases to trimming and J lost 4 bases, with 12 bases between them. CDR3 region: CASRSGDGTEAFF. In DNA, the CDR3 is TGTGCCAGCAGATCAGGGGACGGCACTGAAGCTTTCTTT.

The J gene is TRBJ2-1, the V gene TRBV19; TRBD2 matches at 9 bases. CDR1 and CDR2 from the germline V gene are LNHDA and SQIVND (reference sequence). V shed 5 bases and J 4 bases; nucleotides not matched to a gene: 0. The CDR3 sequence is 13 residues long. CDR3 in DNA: TGTGCCAGTAGTCTAGCGGGATACAATGAGCAGTTCTTC. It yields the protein CASSLAGYNEQFF. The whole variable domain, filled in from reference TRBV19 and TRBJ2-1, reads DGGITQSPKYLFRKEGQNVTLSCEQNLNHDAMYWYRQDPGQGLRLIYYSQIVNDFQKGDIAEGYSVSREKKESFPLTVTSAQKNPTAFYLCASSLAGYNEQFFGPGTRLTVL.